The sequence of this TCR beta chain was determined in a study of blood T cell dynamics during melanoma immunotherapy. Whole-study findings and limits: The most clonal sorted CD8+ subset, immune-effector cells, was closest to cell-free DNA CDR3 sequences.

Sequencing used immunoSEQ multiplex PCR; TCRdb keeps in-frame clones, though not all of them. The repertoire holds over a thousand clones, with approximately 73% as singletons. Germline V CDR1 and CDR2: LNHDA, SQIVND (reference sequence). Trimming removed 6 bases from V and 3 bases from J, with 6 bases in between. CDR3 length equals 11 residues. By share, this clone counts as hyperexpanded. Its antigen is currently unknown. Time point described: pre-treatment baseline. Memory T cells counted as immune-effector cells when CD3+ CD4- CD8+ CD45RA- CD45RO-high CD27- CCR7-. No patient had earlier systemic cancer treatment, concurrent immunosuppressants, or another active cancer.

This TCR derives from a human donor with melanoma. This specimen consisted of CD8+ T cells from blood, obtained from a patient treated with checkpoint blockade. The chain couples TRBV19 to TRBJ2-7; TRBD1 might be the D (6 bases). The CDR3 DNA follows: TGTGCCAGTAGGGACAGCTACGAGCAGTACTTC. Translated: CASRDSYEQYF.